Below, 12 T cell receptor beta chains from the same sample are listed, as sequenced in a study of blood T cell repertoires in COVID-19. Data came from immunoSEQ multiplex PCR; TCRdb stores just in-frame clones and leaves some out. Among 65,000 to 95,000 clones, 88% were seen once, and the ten largest hold about 2.7%. The sample comprised peripheral blood. These receptor sequences come from a man between 65 and 85 years old with active or convalescent COVID-19.

CDR3 bases: TGTGCCAGCAGTTACGGCGGGGCCTACTCCTACGAGCAGTACTTC. Translation gives CASSYGGAYSYEQYF. The chain recombines TRBV6-5 with TRBJ2-7; a possible D gene is TRBD2 (6 bases). This CDR3 contains 15 residues. The germline gives CDR1 MNHEY, CDR2 SVGAGI. Trimming removed 2 bases from V and 0 bases from J, with 11 bases in between.

V gene TRBV28 combines with J gene TRBJ1-4; TRBD1 matches at 8 bases. The V gene end was trimmed by 5 bases and the J gene end by 5 bases; junction bases not matched to a gene: 7. Per the germline V gene, CDR1 is MDHEN and CDR2 is SYDVKM. CDR3 length equals 15 residues. The CDR3 bases are TGTGCCAGCAGTCTCTCTGGACAGGGAAATGAAAAACTGTTTTTT. As protein: CASSLSGQGNEKLFF.

The chain has TRBV11-3 and TRBJ1-5, with 9 bases fitting TRBD1. Looked up from germline, CDR1 is SGHNT and CDR2 is YENEEA. Unmatched junction bases numbered 10, after V lost 4 bases and J lost 6 bases. This CDR3 comprises 16 residues. The CDR3 sequence is CASSSRGTGRRQPQHF. The DNA for the CDR3 is TGTGCCAGCAGCTCGCGTGGGACAGGGAGACGTCAGCCCCAGCATTTT.

In nucleotides, the CDR3 is TGTGCCAGCAGTAGTCCCGGGACAGGGGGAAGGGGCTACACCTTC. Its translation: CASSSPGTGGRGYTF. The rearrangement joins TRBV6-5 to TRBJ1-2, with 11 bases identical to TRBD1. CDR1 and CDR2 from the germline V gene are MNHEY and SVGAGI. The J segment lost 8 bases and the V segment lost 5 bases, leaving 10 bases of the junction unmatched. The CDR3 has 15 residues.

The CDR3 region has the DNA TGCGCCAGCAGCCCGGGACAGCTAAACTATGGCTACACCTTC. Protein: CASSPGQLNYGYTF. The rearrangement links TRBV4-1 to TRBJ1-2; TRBD1 agrees at 7 bases. The junction had 4 bases not matched to a gene; V was cut back by 4 bases and J by 2 bases. Germline CDR1 reads MGHRA; CDR2 reads YSYEKL. This CDR3 has 14 residues.

The V and J genes are TRBV5-6 and TRBJ2-7, with D unresolved. Germline V CDR1 and CDR2: SGHDT, YYEEEE. The CDR3 has 14 residues. V lost 1 base to trimming and J lost 5 bases, with 13 bases between them. The CDR3 spells CASSLLPRLHEQYF. As DNA, the CDR3 is TGTGCCAGCAGCTTGCTGCCTAGACTCCACGAGCAGTACTTC.

The chain couples TRBV2 to TRBJ2-7; 12 bases match TRBD2. Germline loops: CDR1 SNHLY, CDR2 FYNNEI. V lost 8 bases and J lost 3; bases outside the gene matches: 5. The CDR3 sequence is 14 residues long. CDR3 amino acids: CASDLAGGDYEQYF. CDR3 nucleotide sequence: TGTGCCAGCGACCTAGCGGGAGGGGACTACGAGCAGTACTTC.

This chain uses TRBV27 with TRBJ2-5; 8 nucleotides align to TRBD2. The V gene end was trimmed by 6 bases and the J gene end by 5 bases; junction bases not matched to a gene: 8. This CDR3 is 14 amino acids long. Germline assignment: CDR1 MNHEY and CDR2 SMNVEV (reference sequence). The CDR3 DNA reads as TGTGCCAGCAGCGCGCCGGGAGGGCTGGAGACCCAGTACTTC. Its protein product is CASSAPGGLETQYF.

This clone was counted a single time. The chain is built from TRBV18 and TRBJ2-7, with TRBD2 matching 12 bases. V shed 3 bases, J shed 4 bases, and the junction held 7 bases outside the gene matches. Germline-derived CDR1 and CDR2 are KGHSH and LQKENI. The CDR3 extends over 16 amino acids. In nucleotides, the CDR3 is TGTGCCAGCTCACCGGCTCTAGCGGGGGGGCGGTACGAGCAGTACTTC. Protein sequence: CASSPALAGGRYEQYF.

This clone appeared a single time. V gene TRBV20-1 combines with J gene TRBJ2-2; D gene ambiguous. The CDR3 extends over 14 amino acids. V lost 3 bases to trimming and J lost 0 bases, with 8 bases between them. Germline V gives CDR1 DFQATT, CDR2 SNEGSKA (reference sequence). The CDR3 nucleotides are TGCAGTGCTAGTACTCCTACGAACACCGGGGAGCTGTTTTTT. Encoded protein: CSASTPTNTGELFF.

The chain combines TRBV5-6 with TRBJ1-1; D not certain. Germline CDR1 is SGHDT and CDR2 is YYEEEE. The CDR3 runs to 16 residues. V lost 6 bases to trimming and J lost 1 base, with 19 bases between them. The CDR3 nucleotides read TGTGCCAGCACCCCGGAATTAGGAGACCGGAACACTGAAGCTTTCTTT. Its translation is CASTPELGDRNTEAFF.

The CDR3 DNA reads as TGTGCCAGTAGTATTGACCCCCCTAGCGGCTACACCTTC. It codes for CASSIDPPSGYTF. The V and J genes are TRBV19 and TRBJ1-2; no definite D call. Germline V gene data show CDR1 as LNHDA and CDR2 as SQIVND (reference sequence). This CDR3 region has 13 residues. V was trimmed by 3 bases and J by 8 bases, leaving 13 bases between them.